The sequence of this TCR beta chain was determined in a study of long-term antiretroviral therapy in people with HIV. V was shortened by 3 bases and J by 7 bases, with 18 bases between the two germline ends. The CDR3 runs to 16 residues. Looked up from germline, CDR1 is SGHTA and CDR2 is FQGTGA. Runs used v3.0 of the immunoSEQ assay and were done at survey level. Here immunoSEQ multiplex PCR was the method, and the copy in TCRdb shows in-frame clones only, minus some. There are roughly 50,000 clones in the sample; approximately 79% occur only once, and under 3.5% lies in the top ten. This receptor was identified in a woman aged 18-29 years with HIV. Source: unsorted PBMCs, taken 0.8 years after starting antiretroviral therapy. V and J are TRBV7-3 and TRBJ2-2, with D possibly matching TRBD1 (6 bases). Written as DNA, the CDR3 is TGTGCCAGCAGCTTGGAAACGCAGGGGATTAGCGGGGAGCTGTTTTTT. It specifies CASSLETQGISGELFF.